Each of the 18 T cell receptor beta chains below was sequenced from the same sample in a study of shared clonotypes between healthy human individuals. Repertoires were generated with immunoSEQ multiplex PCR, while TCRdb's copy carries only in-frame clones and drops some. Altogether roughly 1.4 million clones are present, roughly 98.5% being singletons, with the ten largest covering roughly 0.36%. The sequencing sample was made of naive CD4+ T cells sorted from blood. Subset reported: CD45RA+ positively selected. The receptors come from a man younger than 45 in good health.

V gene TRBV30 combines with J gene TRBJ2-2; 13 bases are a match to TRBD2. In germline, CDR1 is GTSNPN, CDR2 SVGIG (reference sequence). Trimming removed 5 bases from V and 10 bases from J; junction bases left unmatched: 10. The CDR3 covers 15 residues. The CDR3 spells CAWGPGGLAGPELFF. For the CDR3, the DNA is TGTGCCTGGGGGCCTGGGGGACTAGCGGGACCGGAGCTGTTTTTT.

V usage is TRBV5-4 and J usage is TRBJ1-1; 11 bases are shared with TRBD1. V lost 4 bases and J lost 7; bases outside the gene matches: 12. The CDR3 extends over 16 amino acids. Germline CDR1 reads SGHNT; CDR2 reads YYREEE (reference sequence). CDR3 amino acids: CASSPGQGGVGYEAFF. As DNA, the CDR3 is TGTGCCAGCAGCCCGGGACAGGGGGGCGTTGGCTATGAAGCTTTCTTT.

The J gene is TRBJ1-1, the V gene TRBV19, with D hard to call. The CDR3 runs to 13 residues. Trimming took off 3 bases at V and 5 bases at J, with 10 bases between the two ends. Germline V gene sequence: CDR1 LNHDA, CDR2 SQIVND (reference sequence). The CDR3 sequence: CASSIGVRTEAFF. CDR3 sequence (DNA): TGTGCCAGTAGTATCGGGGTTCGGACTGAAGCTTTCTTT.

J is TRBJ1-1 and V is TRBV5-8, with 8 bases aligning to TRBD1. The CDR3 is made up of 16 amino acids. Trimming took 0 bases from V and 0 from J; bases not matched to a gene: 4. Germline assignment: CDR1 SGHTS and CDR2 YDEGEE. The CDR3 DNA reads as TGTGCCAGCAGCTTGGCCCGGGACAGGATGAACACTGAAGCTTTCTTT. Translation gives CASSLARDRMNTEAFF.

V gene TRBV5-1 combines with J gene TRBJ2-1; D may be TRBD2 (6 bases). Germline-derived CDR1 and CDR2 are SGHRS and YFSETQ. This CDR3 is built from 15 residues. The V and J ends lost 0 bases and 4 bases respectively, with 11 bases between them. CDR3 DNA sequence: TGCGCCAGCAGCTTGGATAGCGGCCTGTACAATGAGCAGTTCTTC. This encodes CASSLDSGLYNEQFF.

V gene TRBV7-9 combines with J gene TRBJ1-1; the D gene is possibly TRBD1 (5 bases). The germline CDR1 and CDR2 sequences are SEHNR and FQNEAQ (reference sequence). The CDR3 has 15 residues. V was cut by 1 base and J by 0 bases, with 9 bases left in between. The CDR3 is CASSLDGRVNTEAFF. CDR3 coding DNA: TGTGCCAGCAGCTTAGACGGCAGGGTGAACACTGAAGCTTTCTTT. Based on the CDR3 plus reference TRBV7-9 and TRBJ1-1, the full variable domain is DTGVSQNPRHKITKRGQNVTFRCDPISEHNRLYWYRQTLGQGPEFLTYFQNEAQLEKSRLLSDRFSAERPKGSFSTLEIQRTEQGDSAMYLCASSLDGRVNTEAFFGQGTRLTVV.

This sequence joins TRBV19 and TRBJ1-3; 8 positions agree with TRBD1. V shed 7 bases, J shed 5 bases, and the junction held 7 bases outside the gene matches. This CDR3 comprises 14 residues. Germline V gives CDR1 LNHDA, CDR2 SQIVND (reference sequence). The CDR3 loop is CASTVTGDRNTIYF. The DNA for the CDR3 is TGTGCCAGTACCGTGACAGGGGATAGAAACACCATATATTTT.

In DNA, the CDR3 is TGCGCCAGCAGTGCAACTGGACTAGCGGGAGGAGGGGAGCTGTTTTTT. Translated: CASSATGLAGGGELFF. This chain joins TRBV10-1 and TRBJ2-2; 14 bases line up with TRBD2. Germline loops: CDR1 WNHNN, CDR2 SYGVQD (reference sequence). The CDR3 totals 16 residues. V shed 4 bases and J 8 bases; nucleotides not matched to a gene: 6.

The chain carries TRBV5-1 and TRBJ2-3; D gene ambiguous. V was shortened by 4 bases and J by 5 bases, with 8 bases between the two germline ends. The CDR3 spans 12 residues. Germline V gene sequence: CDR1 SGHRS, CDR2 YFSETQ. The CDR3 sequence is CASSRSRDTQYF. In nucleotides, the CDR3 is TGCGCCAGCAGCCGGTCCCGAGATACGCAGTATTTT.

On this clone: Other DNA sequences in this sample translate to the same CDR3. This rearrangement joins TRBV30 to TRBJ2-7; D not resolved. Germline lookup yields CDR1 GTSNPN and CDR2 SVGIG (reference sequence). This CDR3 has 11 amino acids. V lost 0 bases and J lost 3, with 3 bases in between. CDR3 sequence reads: CAWSVGYEQYF. CDR3 in DNA: TGTGCCTGGAGTGTGGGCTACGAGCAGTACTTC.

V is TRBV5-5 and J is TRBJ2-2; no reliable D call. Germline V gives CDR1 SGHKS, CDR2 YYEKEE (reference sequence). V lost 6 bases and J lost 2, with 5 bases in between. This CDR3 comprises 12 residues. CDR3 amino acids: CASKANTGELFF. The CDR3 nucleotides are TGTGCCAGCAAAGCCAACACCGGGGAGCTGTTTTTT.

The genes are TRBV7-2 and TRBJ2-5, with D possibly being TRBD1 or TRBD2 (6 bases each). V gave up 0 bases and J gave up 5 bases, with 25 bases separating them. Per the germline V gene, CDR1 is SGHTA and CDR2 is FQGNSA. The CDR3 extends over 19 amino acids. Written as DNA, the CDR3 is TGTGCCAGCAGCTTAGCTCTCCGGGGGCGTATCGGGATTAGCGAGACCCAGTACTTC. The encoded protein is CASSLALRGRIGISETQYF.

The rearrangement links TRBV10-3 to TRBJ1-4, with TRBD1 as a possible D gene (6 bases). The CDR3 sequence is 18 residues long. V was clipped by 5 bases and J by 6 bases, with 25 bases between them. Per the germline V gene, CDR1 is ENHRY and CDR2 is SYGVKD. CDR3 sequence (DNA): TGTGCCATCAGTCCCGGGAACCCCGAGGGGGGTGCATATGAAAAACTGTTTTTT. Translating it yields CAISPGNPEGGAYEKLFF.

This rearrangement joins TRBV5-4 to TRBJ2-1, with TRBD1 identical over 8 bases. The CDR3 loop spans 14 amino acids. With 4 bases clipped from V and 12 bases from J, the junction kept 12 bases outside the gene matches. Germline values: CDR1 SGHNT, CDR2 YYREEE (reference sequence). This chain's CDR3 is CASSVENWDRTQFF. The CDR3 bases are TGTGCCAGCAGCGTAGAAAATTGGGACAGGACGCAGTTCTTC. The whole variable domain, remainder taken from reference TRBV5-4 and TRBJ2-1, is ETGVTQSPTHLIKTRGQQVTLRCSSQSGHNTVSWYQQALGQGPQFIFQYYREEENGRGNFPPRFSGLQFPNYSSELNVNALELDDSALYLCASSVENWDRTQFFGPGTRLTVL.

The V call is TRBV2, the J call TRBJ2-1; tentatively, D is TRBD2 (7 bases). The V gene's germline CDR1 is SNHLY and CDR2 FYNNEI. V lost 10 bases and J lost 4, with 17 bases in between. CDR3 size: 14 residues. CDR3 DNA: TGTGCCACCCGGGGCGGGGGCTATTACAATGAGCAGTTCTTC. As protein: CATRGGGYYNEQFF.

A note on this clone: Other DNA variants within this sample encode the same CDR3. The rearrangement uses TRBV5-1 and TRBJ2-7; no definite D call. V was shortened by 4 bases and J by 1 base, with 12 bases between the two germline ends. CDR1 is SGHRS and CDR2 is YFSETQ in the germline V gene. There are 14 residues in the CDR3. CDR3 coding DNA: TGCGCCAGCAGCCTAGGGCCTGATTCCTACGAGCAGTACTTC. Encoded protein: CASSLGPDSYEQYF.

The genes are TRBV5-4 and TRBJ2-2; TRBD1 matches 7 bases. CDR3 length equals 13 residues. Germline lookup yields CDR1 SGHNT and CDR2 YYREEE (reference sequence). The J segment lost 6 bases and the V segment lost 3 bases, leaving 2 bases of the junction unmatched. The CDR3 reads CASSSTGPGELFF. The CDR3 DNA is TGTGCCAGCAGCTCGACAGGGCCCGGGGAGCTGTTTTTT. Drawing the rest from reference TRBV5-4 and TRBJ2-2, the complete variable domain is ETGVTQSPTHLIKTRGQQVTLRCSSQSGHNTVSWYQQALGQGPQFIFQYYREEENGRGNFPPRFSGLQFPNYSSELNVNALELDDSALYLCASSSTGPGELFFGEGSRLTVL.

Concerning this clone itself: The same CDR3 can be traced to other DNA sequences in this sample. The chain joins TRBV28 to TRBJ1-2; D gene ambiguous. The CDR3 contains 12 residues. Deletions cut 1 base from V and 4 bases from J, with 4 bases between. Germline V gene lookup returns CDR1 MDHEN and CDR2 SYDVKM. This chain's CDR3 is CASSLSAYGYTF. The CDR3 DNA is TGTGCCAGCAGTTTATCGGCCTATGGCTACACCTTC.